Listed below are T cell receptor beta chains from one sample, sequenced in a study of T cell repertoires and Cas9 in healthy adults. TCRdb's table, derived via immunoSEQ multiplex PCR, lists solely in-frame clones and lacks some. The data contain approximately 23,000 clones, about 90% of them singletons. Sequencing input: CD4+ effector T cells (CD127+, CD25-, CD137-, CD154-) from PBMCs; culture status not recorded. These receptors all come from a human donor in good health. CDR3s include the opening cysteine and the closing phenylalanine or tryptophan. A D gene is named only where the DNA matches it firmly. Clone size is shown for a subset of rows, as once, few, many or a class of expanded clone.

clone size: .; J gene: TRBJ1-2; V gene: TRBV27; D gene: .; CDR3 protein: CASSLRPGINYGYTF; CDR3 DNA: TGTGCCAGCAGCCTACGGCCAGGGATTAACTATGGCTACACCTTC
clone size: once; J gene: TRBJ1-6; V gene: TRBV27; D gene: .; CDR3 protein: CASSSRQTNSPLHF; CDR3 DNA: TGTGCCAGCAGTTCCCGACAGACAAATTCACCCCTCCACTTT
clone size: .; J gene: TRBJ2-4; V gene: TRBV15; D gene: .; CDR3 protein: CATSRDDGLDIQYF; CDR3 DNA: TGTGCCACCAGCAGAGACGATGGTTTGGACATTCAGTACTTC
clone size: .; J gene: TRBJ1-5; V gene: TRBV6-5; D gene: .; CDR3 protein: CASSYTDRNQPQHF; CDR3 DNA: TGTGCCAGCAGTTACACGGACAGAAATCAGCCCCAGCATTTT
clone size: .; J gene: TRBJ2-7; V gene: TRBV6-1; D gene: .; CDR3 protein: CASGERSYEQYF; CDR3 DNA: TGTGCCAGCGGGGAGCGTTCCTACGAGCAGTACTTC
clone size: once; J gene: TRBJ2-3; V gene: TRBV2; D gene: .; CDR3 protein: CASQGRGVTDTQYF; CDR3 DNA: TGTGCCAGCCAGGGTAGAGGAGTAACAGATACGCAGTATTTT
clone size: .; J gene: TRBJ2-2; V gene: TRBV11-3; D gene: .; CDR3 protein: CASSLGGRLNTGELFF; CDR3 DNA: TGTGCCAGCAGCCTCGGGGGGCGATTGAACACCGGGGAGCTGTTTTTT
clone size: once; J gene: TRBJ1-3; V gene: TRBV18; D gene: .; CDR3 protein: CASSPRGTSSGNTIYF; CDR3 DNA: TGTGCCAGCTCACCACGGGGGACCAGCTCTGGAAACACCATATATTTT
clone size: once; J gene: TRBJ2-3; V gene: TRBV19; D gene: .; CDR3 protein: CASSDYRNQPQYF; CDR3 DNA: TGTGCCAGTAGCGACTACAGGAATCAGCCCCAGTATTTT
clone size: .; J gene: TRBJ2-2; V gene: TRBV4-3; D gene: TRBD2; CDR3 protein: CASSQDLASGSRNAGELFF; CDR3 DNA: TGCGCCAGCAGCCAAGATCTGGCTAGCGGGAGTCGAAACGCCGGGGAGCTGTTTTTT
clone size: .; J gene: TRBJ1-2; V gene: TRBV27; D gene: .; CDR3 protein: CASSSGRYGYTF; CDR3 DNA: TGTGCCAGCAGTTCGGGGCGATATGGCTACACCTTC
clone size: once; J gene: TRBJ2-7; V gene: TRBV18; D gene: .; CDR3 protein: CASSKQKGEPYEQYF; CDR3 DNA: TGTGCCAGCTCAAAGCAAAAGGGGGAGCCCTACGAGCAGTACTTC
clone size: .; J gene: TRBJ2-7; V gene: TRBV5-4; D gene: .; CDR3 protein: CASSLSEGAYEQYF; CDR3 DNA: TGTGCCAGCAGCTTGAGCGAGGGCGCCTACGAGCAGTACTTC
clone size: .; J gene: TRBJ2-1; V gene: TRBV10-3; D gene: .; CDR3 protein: CAISDRDISYNEQFF; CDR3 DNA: TGTGCCATCAGTGACAGGGATATCTCCTACAATGAGCAGTTCTTC
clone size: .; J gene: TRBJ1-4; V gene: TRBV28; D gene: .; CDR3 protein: CASSLRQNEKLFF; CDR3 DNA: TGTGCCAGCAGTTTACGACAGAATGAAAAACTGTTTTTT
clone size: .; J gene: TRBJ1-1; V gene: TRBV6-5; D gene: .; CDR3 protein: CATLDSVNTEAFF; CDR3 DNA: TGTGCCACCCTTGACAGTGTTAACACTGAAGCTTTCTTT
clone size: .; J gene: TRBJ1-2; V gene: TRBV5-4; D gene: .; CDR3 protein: CASSMGARFNYGYTF; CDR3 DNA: TGTGCCAGCAGTATGGGGGCCAGATTCAACTATGGCTACACCTTC
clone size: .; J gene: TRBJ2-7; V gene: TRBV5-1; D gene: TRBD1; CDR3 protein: CASSRQGYEQYF; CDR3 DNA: TGCGCCAGCAGTAGACAGGGTTACGAGCAGTACTTC
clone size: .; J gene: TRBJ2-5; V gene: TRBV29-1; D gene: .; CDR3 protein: CSVEHSQETQYF; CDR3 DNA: TGCAGCGTTGAACACAGTCAAGAGACCCAGTACTTC
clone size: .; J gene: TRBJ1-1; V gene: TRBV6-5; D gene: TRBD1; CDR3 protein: CASTGTGIMNTEAFF; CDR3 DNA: TGTGCCAGCACCGGGACAGGGATCATGAACACTGAAGCTTTCTTT
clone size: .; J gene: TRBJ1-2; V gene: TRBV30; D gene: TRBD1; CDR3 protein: CAWREPGGTYGYTF; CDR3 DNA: TGTGCCTGGAGGGAACCAGGGGGCACCTATGGCTACACCTTC
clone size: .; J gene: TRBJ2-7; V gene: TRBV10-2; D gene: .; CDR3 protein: CASLLRRQYF; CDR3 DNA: TGCGCCAGCCTACTCAGGCGGCAGTACTTC
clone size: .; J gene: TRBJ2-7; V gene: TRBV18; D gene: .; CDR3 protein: CASSPPDSGNYEQYF; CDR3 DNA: TGTGCCAGCTCACCTCCCGACAGTGGGAACTACGAGCAGTACTTC
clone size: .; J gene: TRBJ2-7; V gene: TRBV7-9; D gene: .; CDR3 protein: CASSLLGVGSYEQYF; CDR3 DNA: TGTGCCAGCAGCTTATTGGGGGTTGGGTCCTACGAGCAGTACTTC
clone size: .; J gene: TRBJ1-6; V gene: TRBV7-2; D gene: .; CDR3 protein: CASSLAGTYNSPLHF; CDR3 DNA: TGTGCCAGCAGCTTAGCCGGGACATATAATTCACCCCTCCACTTT
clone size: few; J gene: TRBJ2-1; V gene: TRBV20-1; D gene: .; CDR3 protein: CSVWSTNEQFF; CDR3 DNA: TGCAGTGTGTGGAGTACGAATGAGCAGTTCTTC
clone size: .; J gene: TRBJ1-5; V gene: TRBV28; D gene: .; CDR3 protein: CASSRRGQPQHF; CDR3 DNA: TGTGCCAGCAGTCGGAGGGGACAGCCCCAGCATTTT
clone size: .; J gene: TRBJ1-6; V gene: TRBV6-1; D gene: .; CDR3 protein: CASSPRAPSSPLHF; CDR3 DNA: TGTGCCAGCAGTCCCCGGGCTCCTAGTTCACCCCTCCACTTT
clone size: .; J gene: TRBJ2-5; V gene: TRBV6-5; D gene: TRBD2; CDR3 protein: CASSSRLAEETQYF; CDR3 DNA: TGTGCCAGCAGTTCGCGACTAGCGGAAGAGACCCAGTACTTC
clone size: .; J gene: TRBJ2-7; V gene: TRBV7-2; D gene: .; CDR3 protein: CASSLERGEQYF; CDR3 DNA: TGTGCCAGCAGCTTAGAGAGGGGCGAGCAGTACTTC
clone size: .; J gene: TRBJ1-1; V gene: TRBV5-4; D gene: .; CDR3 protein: CASSLAIRNTEAFF; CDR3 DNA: TGTGCCAGCAGCTTGGCCATAAGGAACACTGAAGCTTTCTTT
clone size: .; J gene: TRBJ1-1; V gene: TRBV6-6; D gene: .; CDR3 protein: CASSSGTRNTEAFF; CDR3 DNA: TGTGCCAGCAGCTCCGGGACAAGGAACACTGAAGCTTTCTTT
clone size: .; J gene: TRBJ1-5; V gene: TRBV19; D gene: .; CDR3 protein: CASSPREGQPQHF; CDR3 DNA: TGTGCCAGTAGTCCTCGGGAAGGTCAGCCCCAGCATTTT
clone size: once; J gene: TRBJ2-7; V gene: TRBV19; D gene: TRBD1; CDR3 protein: CASSLPGQRSYEQYF; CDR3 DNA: TGTGCCAGTAGTCTCCCGGGACAGCGATCCTACGAGCAGTACTTC
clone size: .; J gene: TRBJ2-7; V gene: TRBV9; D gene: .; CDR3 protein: CASSPLLGARLYEQYF; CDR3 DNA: TGTGCCAGCAGCCCCCTGTTGGGAGCCAGACTCTACGAGCAGTACTTC
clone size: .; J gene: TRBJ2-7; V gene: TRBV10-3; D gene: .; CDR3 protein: CAISESETVVYEQYF; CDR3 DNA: TGTGCCATCAGTGAGTCCGAGACAGTAGTCTACGAGCAGTACTTC
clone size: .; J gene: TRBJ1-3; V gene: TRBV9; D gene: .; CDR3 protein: CASSYGQASGNTIYF; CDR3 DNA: TGTGCCAGTTCATATGGGCAGGCATCCGGAAACACCATATATTTT
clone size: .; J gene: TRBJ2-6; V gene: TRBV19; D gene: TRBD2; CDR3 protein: CASSILLAGGPGANVLTF; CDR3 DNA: TGTGCCAGTAGTATACTCCTAGCGGGGGGGCCTGGGGCCAACGTCCTGACTTTC
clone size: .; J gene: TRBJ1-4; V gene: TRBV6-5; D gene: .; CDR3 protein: CASSYSTGRVGEKLFF; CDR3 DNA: TGTGCCAGCAGTTACTCCACAGGGAGAGTCGGTGAAAAACTGTTTTTT
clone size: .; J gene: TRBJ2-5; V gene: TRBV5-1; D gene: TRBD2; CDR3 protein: CASRATSGPQETQYF; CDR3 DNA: TGCGCCAGCAGGGCGACTAGCGGCCCACAAGAGACCCAGTACTTC
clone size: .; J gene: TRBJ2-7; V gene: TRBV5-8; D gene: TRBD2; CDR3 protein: CASTEFSGRVQYF; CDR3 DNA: TGTGCCAGCACCGAGTTTAGCGGGAGAGTGCAGTACTTC
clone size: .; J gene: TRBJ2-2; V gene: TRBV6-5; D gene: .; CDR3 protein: CASPPLVEAGELFF; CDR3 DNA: TGTGCCTCCCCCCCCCTAGTGGAGGCCGGGGAGCTGTTTTTT
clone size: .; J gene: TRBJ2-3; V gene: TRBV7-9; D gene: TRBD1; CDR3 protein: CASSFRTGRTDTQYF; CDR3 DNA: TGTGCCAGCAGCTTCCGGACAGGGAGGACAGATACGCAGTATTTT
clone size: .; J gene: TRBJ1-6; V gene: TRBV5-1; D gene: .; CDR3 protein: CASSLGSRVPNSPLHF; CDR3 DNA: TGCGCCAGCAGCTTGGGTTCCAGGGTGCCTAATTCACCCCTCCACTTT
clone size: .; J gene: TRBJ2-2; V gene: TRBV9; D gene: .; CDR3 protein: CASSVQWSGELFF; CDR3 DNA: TGTGCCAGCAGCGTACAGTGGTCCGGGGAGCTGTTTTTT
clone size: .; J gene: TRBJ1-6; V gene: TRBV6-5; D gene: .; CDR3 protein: CASSLSTGGLASPLHF; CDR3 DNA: TGTGCCAGCAGTTTGTCTACAGGTGGATTGGCTTCACCCCTCCACTTT
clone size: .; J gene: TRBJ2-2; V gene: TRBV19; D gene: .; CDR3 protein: CASSMASSPNTGELFF; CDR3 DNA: TGTGCCAGTAGTATGGCCAGCAGCCCGAACACCGGGGAGCTGTTTTTT
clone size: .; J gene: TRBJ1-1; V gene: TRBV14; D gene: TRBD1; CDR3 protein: CASSRQGGNTEAFF; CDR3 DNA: TGTGCCAGCAGCCGACAGGGGGGGAACACTGAAGCTTTCTTT
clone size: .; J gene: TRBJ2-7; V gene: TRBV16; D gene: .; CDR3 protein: CASSLADGLHGSYEQYF; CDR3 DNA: TGTGCCAGCAGCCTAGCCGACGGGCTCCATGGGAGCTACGAGCAGTACTTC
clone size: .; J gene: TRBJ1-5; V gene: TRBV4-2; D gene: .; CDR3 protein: CASSQDGSFNQPQHF; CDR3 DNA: TGTGCCAGCAGCCAAGATGGCAGTTTTAATCAGCCCCAGCATTTT
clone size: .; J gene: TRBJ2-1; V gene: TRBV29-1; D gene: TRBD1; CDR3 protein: CSVGTALFNEQFF; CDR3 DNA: TGCAGCGTCGGGACAGCTTTGTTCAATGAGCAGTTCTTC
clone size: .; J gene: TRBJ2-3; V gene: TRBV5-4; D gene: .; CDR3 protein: CASSLGSRVLTDTQYF; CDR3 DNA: TGTGCCAGCAGCTTGGGGTCCAGGGTTCTCACAGATACGCAGTATTTT